What follows are 2 T cell receptor beta chains derived from one specimen sequenced in a study of shared clonotypes between healthy human individuals. Sequencing was performed with immunoSEQ multiplex PCR; in TCRdb, only in-frame clones are kept and a portion is missing. The data hold millions of clones, with approximately 92% observed a single time. Sequencing input: naive CD4+ T cells sorted from blood. This sample's subset: CD45RA+ positively selected. The receptors stem from a man between 18 and 35 years old in good health.

V and J are TRBV11-2 and TRBJ1-1; D is undetermined. CDR1 is SGHAT, CDR2 FQNNGV, per germline. With 2 bases removed from V and 0 bases from J, the gap between germline ends came to 7 bases. The CDR3 is 14 residues long. CDR3 nucleotides: TGTGCCAGCAGCTTAAGACCCCTGAACACTGAAGCTTTCTTT. This encodes CASSLRPLNTEAFF.

The chain has TRBV7-9 and TRBJ2-7; 14 bases fit TRBD2. The germline V gene has CDR1 SEHNR and CDR2 FQNEAQ (reference sequence). The CDR3 loop spans 15 amino acids. Trimming at V came to 5 bases and at J to 4 bases, leaving 4 bases not matched to a gene. This chain's CDR3 is CASSQGTSGGYEQYF. The CDR3 DNA is TGTGCCAGCAGCCAAGGGACTAGCGGGGGATACGAGCAGTACTTC.